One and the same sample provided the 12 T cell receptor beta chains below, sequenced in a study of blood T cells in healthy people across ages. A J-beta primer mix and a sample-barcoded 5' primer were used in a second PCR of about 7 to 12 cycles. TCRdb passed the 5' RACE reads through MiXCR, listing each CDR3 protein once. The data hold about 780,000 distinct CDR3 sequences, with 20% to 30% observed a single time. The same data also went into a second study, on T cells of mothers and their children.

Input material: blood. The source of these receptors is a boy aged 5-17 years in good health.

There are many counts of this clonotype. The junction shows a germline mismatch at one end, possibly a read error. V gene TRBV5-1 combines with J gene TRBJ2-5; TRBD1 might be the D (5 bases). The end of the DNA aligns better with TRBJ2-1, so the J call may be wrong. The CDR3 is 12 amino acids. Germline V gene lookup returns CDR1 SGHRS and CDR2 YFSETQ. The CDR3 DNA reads TGTGCCAGCAGCTTCCAGGGCGATGAGCAGTTCTTC. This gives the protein CASSFQGDEQFF.

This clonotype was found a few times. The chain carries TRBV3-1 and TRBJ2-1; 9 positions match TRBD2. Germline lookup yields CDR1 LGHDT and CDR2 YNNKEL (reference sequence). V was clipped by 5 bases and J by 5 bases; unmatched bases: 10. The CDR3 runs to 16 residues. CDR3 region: CASSATQRGVDNEQFF. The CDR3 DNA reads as TGTGCCAGCAGCGCTACGCAGCGGGGGGTTGACAATGAGCAGTTCTTC.

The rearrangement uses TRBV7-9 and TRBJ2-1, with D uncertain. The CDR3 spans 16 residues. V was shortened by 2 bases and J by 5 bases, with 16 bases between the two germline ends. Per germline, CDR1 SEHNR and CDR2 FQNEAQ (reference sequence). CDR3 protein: CASSLISLGSDNEQFF. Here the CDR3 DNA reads TGTGCCAGCAGCTTAATAAGCTTAGGGTCCGACAATGAGCAGTTCTTC.

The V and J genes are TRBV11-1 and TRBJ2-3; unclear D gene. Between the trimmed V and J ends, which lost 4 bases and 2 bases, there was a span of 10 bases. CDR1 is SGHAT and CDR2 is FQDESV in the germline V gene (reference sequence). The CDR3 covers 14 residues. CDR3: CASSSWATTDTQYF. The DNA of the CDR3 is TGTGCCAGCAGCTCGTGGGCCACCACAGATACGCAGTATTTT.

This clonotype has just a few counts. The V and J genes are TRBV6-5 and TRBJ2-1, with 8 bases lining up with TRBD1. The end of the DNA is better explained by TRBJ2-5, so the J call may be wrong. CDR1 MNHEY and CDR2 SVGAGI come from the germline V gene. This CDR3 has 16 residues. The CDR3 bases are TGTGCCAGCAGTTACTCTCAACGGACAGGGAGTGAGACCCAGTACTTC. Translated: CASSYSQRTGSETQYF.

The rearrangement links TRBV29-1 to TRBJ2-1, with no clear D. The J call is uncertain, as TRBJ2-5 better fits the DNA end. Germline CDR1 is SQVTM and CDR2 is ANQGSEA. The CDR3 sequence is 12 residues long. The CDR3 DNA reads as TGCAGCGTTGCGCTAGGGAAGGAGACCCAGTACTTC. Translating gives CSVALGKETQYF.

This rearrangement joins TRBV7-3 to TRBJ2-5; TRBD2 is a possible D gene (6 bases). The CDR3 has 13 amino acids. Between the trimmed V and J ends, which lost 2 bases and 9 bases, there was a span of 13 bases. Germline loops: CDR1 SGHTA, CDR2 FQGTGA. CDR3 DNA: TGTGCCAGCAGCTTATCGGGTGGGGAGGCCCAGTACTTC. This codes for CASSLSGGEAQYF.

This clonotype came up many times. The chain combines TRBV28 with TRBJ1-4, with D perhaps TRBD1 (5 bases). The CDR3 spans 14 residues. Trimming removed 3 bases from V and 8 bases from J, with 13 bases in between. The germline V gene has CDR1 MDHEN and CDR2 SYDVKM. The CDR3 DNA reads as TGTGCCAGCAGTTTTGGGGGATCTAGGGAAAAACTGTTTTTT. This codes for CASSFGGSREKLFF.

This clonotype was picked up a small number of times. CDR3 sequence (DNA): TGTGCCAGCATCCTTTCTCGGGACCGCTACAATGAGCAGTTCTTC. It codes for CASILSRDRYNEQFF. The chain combines TRBV27 with TRBJ2-1; the D gene could be TRBD1 or TRBD2 (5 bases each). The germline CDR1 and CDR2 sequences are MNHEY and SMNVEV (reference sequence). The CDR3 is 15 amino acids. Trimming stripped 7 bases from V and 3 bases from J, with 16 bases between.

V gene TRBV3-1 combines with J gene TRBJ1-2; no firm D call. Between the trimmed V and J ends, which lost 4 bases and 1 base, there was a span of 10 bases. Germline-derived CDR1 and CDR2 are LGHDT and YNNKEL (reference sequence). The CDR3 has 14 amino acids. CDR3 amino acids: CASSLSRINYGYTF. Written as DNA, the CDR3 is TGTGCCAGCAGCCTTTCCAGAATTAACTATGGCTACACCTTC. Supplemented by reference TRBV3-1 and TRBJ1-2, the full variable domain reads DTAVSQTPKYLVTQMGNDKSIKCEQNLGHDTMYWYKQDSKKFLKIMFSYNNKELIINETVPNRFSPKSPDKAHLNLHINSLELGDSAVYFCASSLSRINYGYTFGSGTRLTVV.

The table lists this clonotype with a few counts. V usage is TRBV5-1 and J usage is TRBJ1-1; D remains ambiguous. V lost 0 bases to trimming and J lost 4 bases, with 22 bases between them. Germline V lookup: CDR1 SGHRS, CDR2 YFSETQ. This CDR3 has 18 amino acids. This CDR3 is CASSLADGSALGATEAFF. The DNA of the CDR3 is TGCGCCAGCAGCTTGGCGGACGGCTCAGCTCTTGGCGCCACTGAAGCTTTCTTT.

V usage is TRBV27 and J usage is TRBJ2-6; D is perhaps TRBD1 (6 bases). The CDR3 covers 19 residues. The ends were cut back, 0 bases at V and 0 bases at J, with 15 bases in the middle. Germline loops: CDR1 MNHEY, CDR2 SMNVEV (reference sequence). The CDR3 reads CASSLSRQGIASGANVLTF. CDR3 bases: TGTGCCAGCAGTTTATCGAGGCAGGGGATCGCCTCTGGGGCCAACGTCCTGACTTTC.